This section outlines one T cell receptor beta chain sequence together with its context. A J-beta primer mix and a sample-barcoded 5' primer were used in a second PCR of roughly 7 to 12 cycles. One entry per CDR3 protein results from TCRdb running MiXCR on the 5' RACE reads. Of approximately 900,000 distinct CDR3 sequences in the sample, around 49% are singletons; the top ten hold roughly an eighth. CDR1 is MNHEY, CDR2 SVGAGI, per germline. Trimming removed 2 bases from V and 5 bases from J, with 9 bases in between. The CDR3 covers 13 residues. The sample belongs to a study of blood T cells in healthy people across ages.

The chain links TRBV6-5 to TRBJ1-2; tentatively, D is TRBD1 (6 bases). Material for sequencing was blood. The clonotype originates from a man aged 30 to 45 in good health. CDR3 in amino acids: CASSYPTGYGYTF. CDR3 sequence (DNA): TGTGCCAGCAGTTACCCGACAGGTTATGGCTACACCTTC.